These T cell receptor beta chains were read from a single sample in a study of CD4 T cells in relation to SARS-CoV-2 and coronaviruses. The antigens of these receptors remain unknown. This table comes from immunoSEQ multiplex PCR, and its TCRdb copy is limited to in-frame clones, with some not included. The sample has tens of thousands of clones, about 80% seen once. Sequencing was carried out using naive CD4+ T cells from PBMCs, cultured in vitro. The receptors were gathered from an adult with COVID-19. Each CDR3 is given with its conserved first and last residue. The D gene is left open where the match is weak. Size values are once, few and many counts, or a class for expanded clones, and some rows have none.

v_call	j_call	d_call	clone_size	cdr3_length	cdr3_aa	cdr3_nt
TRBV3-1/TRBV3-2	TRBJ1-4	-	-	16	CASSQDRGVGREKLFF	TGTGCCAGCAGCCAAGATCGGGGGGTGGGGCGTGAAAAACTGTTTTTT
TRBV30	TRBJ2-3	-	-	16	CAWSVLVLGVTDTQYF	TGTGCCTGGAGTGTACTTGTCCTCGGTGTCACAGATACGCAGTATTTT
TRBV2	TRBJ2-3	TRBD2	-	19	CASSEALGLAGRDTDTQYF	TGTGCCAGCAGTGAAGCGCTAGGTCTAGCGGGAAGGGACACAGATACGCAGTATTTT
TRBV10-3	TRBJ2-1	TRBD2	-	16	CAISESLAGGGGEQFF	TGTGCCATCAGTGAGTCACTAGCGGGAGGGGGCGGTGAGCAGTTCTTC
TRBV4-1	TRBJ1-5	-	once	15	CASSQVQEINQPQHF	TGCGCCAGCAGCCAAGTGCAGGAGATCAATCAGCCCCAGCATTTT
TRBV28	TRBJ2-7	-	once	13	CASSYYRRDEQYF	TGTGCCAGCAGTTATTATAGGAGGGACGAGCAGTACTTC
TRBV6-6	TRBJ1-1	-	-	14	CASSYQQGNTEAFF	TGTGCCAGCAGTTACCAACAGGGAAACACTGAAGCTTTCTTT
TRBV18	TRBJ2-5	TRBD2	-	14	CASSPVAGQETQYF	TGTGCCAGCTCACCGGTAGCGGGGCAAGAGACCCAGTACTTC
TRBV4-1	TRBJ1-2	TRBD1	-	16	CASSQEGRDRGSGYTF	TGCGCCAGCAGCCAAGAGGGTAGGGACAGGGGGAGTGGCTACACCTTC
TRBV3-1/TRBV3-2	TRBJ1-6	-	-	15	CANSQEQLNNSPLHF	TGTGCCAACAGCCAGGAACAGCTTAATAATTCACCCCTCCACTTT
TRBV5-1	TRBJ1-4	TRBD1	-	15	CASSLVPGQYEKLFF	TGCGCCAGCAGCTTGGTACCGGGACAGTATGAAAAACTGTTTTTT
TRBV11-2	TRBJ2-3	-	-	12	CASSLSTDTQYF	TGTGCCAGCAGCCTTAGCACAGATACGCAGTATTTT
TRBV28	TRBJ2-7	-	once	12	CASSIHPYEQYF	TGTGCCAGCAGTATACATCCCTACGAGCAGTACTTC